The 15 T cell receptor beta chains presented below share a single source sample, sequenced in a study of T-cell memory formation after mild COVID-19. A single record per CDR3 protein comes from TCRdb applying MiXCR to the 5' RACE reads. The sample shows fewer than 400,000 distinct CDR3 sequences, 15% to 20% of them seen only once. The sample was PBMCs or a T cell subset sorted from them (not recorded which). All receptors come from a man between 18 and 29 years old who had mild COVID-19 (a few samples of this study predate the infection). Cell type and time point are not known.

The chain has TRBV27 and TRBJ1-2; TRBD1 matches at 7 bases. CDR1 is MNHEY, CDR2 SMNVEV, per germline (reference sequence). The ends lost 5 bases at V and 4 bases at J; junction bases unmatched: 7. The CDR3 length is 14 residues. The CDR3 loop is CASSPRTGPYGYTF. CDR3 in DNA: TGTGCCAGCAGTCCCCGGACAGGTCCCTATGGCTACACCTTC.

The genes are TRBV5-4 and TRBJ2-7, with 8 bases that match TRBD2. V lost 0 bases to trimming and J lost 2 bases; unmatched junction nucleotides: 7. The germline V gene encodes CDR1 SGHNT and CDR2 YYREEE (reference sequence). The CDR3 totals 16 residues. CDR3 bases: TGTGCCAGCAGCTTGGAGGGTAGCGGGGTCGCCTACGAGCAGTACTTC. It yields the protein CASSLEGSGVAYEQYF. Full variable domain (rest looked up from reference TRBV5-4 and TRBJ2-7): ETGVTQSPTHLIKTRGQQVTLRCSSQSGHNTVSWYQQALGQGPQFIFQYYREEENGRGNFPPRFSGLQFPNYSSELNVNALELDDSALYLCASSLEGSGVAYEQYFGPGTRLTVT.

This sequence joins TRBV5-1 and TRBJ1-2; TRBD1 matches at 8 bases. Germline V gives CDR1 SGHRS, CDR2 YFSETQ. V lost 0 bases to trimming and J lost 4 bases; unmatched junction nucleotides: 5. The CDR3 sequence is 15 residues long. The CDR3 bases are TGCGCCAGCAGCTTGGAGTCAGGGGGCTTCTATGGCTACACCTTC. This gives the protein CASSLESGGFYGYTF. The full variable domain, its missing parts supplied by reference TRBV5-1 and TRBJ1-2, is KAGVTQTPRYLIKTRGQQVTLSCSPISGHRSVSWYQQTPGQGLQFLFEYFSETQRNKGNFPGRFSGRQFSNSRSEMNVSTLELGDSALYLCASSLESGGFYGYTFGSGTRLTVV.

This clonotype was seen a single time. CDR3: CASSLRDPLTGELFF. DNA for the CDR3: TGTGCCAGCAGCTTACGGGACCCGCTAACCGGGGAGCTGTTTTTT. This chain uses TRBV7-9 with TRBJ2-2; D may be TRBD1 or TRBD2 (5 bases each). The CDR3 loop spans 15 amino acids. V lost 2 bases and J 5 bases, leaving 12 bases between the germline ends. Germline CDR1 and CDR2: SEHNR and FQNEAQ (reference sequence).

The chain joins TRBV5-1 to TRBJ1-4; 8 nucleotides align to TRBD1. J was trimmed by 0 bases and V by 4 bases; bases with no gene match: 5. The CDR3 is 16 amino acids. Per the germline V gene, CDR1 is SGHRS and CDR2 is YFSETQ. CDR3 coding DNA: TGCGCCAGCAGCCCGACAGGGGCGGCAACTAATGAAAAACTGTTTTTT. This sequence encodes CASSPTGAATNEKLFF.

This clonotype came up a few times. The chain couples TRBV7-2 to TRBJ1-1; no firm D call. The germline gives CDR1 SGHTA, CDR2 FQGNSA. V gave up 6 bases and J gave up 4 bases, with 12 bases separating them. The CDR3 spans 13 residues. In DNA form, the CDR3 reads TGTGCCAGCAGGGCGGGCGGGGTCACTGAAGCTTTCTTT. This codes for CASRAGGVTEAFF.

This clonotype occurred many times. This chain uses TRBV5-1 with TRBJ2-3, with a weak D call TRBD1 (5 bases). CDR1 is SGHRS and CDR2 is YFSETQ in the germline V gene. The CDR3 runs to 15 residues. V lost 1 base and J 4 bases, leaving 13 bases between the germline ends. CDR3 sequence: CASSLLQAVADTQYF. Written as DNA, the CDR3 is TGCGCCAGCAGCTTGCTACAGGCGGTAGCAGATACGCAGTATTTT. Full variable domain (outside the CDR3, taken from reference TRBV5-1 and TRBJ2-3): KAGVTQTPRYLIKTRGQQVTLSCSPISGHRSVSWYQQTPGQGLQFLFEYFSETQRNKGNFPGRFSGRQFSNSRSEMNVSTLELGDSALYLCASSLLQAVADTQYFGPGTRLTVL.

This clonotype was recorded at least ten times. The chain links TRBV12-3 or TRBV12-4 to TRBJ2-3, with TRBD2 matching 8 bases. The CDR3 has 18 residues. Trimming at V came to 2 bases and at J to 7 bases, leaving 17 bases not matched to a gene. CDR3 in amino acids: CASSLFQRGRSGVYTQYF. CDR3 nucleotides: TGTGCCAGCAGTTTATTCCAGCGGGGGCGTTCGGGGGTATATACGCAGTATTTT.

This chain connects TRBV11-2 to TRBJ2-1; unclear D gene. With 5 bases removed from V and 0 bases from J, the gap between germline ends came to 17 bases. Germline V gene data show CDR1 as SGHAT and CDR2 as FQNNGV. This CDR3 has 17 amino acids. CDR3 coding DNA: TGTGCCAGCAGCCGAGAGTGGCTACGACGCTCCTACAATGAGCAGTTCTTC. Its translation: CASSREWLRRSYNEQFF. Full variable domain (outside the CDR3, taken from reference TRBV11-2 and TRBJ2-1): EAGVAQSPRYKIIEKRQSVAFWCNPISGHATLYWYQQILGQGPKLLIQFQNNGVVDDSQLPKDRFSAERLKGVDSTLKIQPAKLEDSAVYLCASSREWLRRSYNEQFFGPGTRLTVL.

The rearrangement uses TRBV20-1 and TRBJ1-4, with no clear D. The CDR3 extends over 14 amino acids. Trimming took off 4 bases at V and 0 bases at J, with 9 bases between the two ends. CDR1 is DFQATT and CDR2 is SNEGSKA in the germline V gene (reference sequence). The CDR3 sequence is CSANRLATNEKLFF. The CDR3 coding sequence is TGCAGTGCTAATAGACTCGCAACTAATGAAAAACTGTTTTTT.

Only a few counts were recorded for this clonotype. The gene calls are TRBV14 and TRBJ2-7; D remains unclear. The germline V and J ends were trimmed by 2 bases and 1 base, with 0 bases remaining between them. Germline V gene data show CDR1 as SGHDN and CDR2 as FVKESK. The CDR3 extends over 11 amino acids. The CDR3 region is CASSQSYEQYV. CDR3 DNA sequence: TGTGCCAGCAGCCAATCCTACGAGCAGTACGTC.

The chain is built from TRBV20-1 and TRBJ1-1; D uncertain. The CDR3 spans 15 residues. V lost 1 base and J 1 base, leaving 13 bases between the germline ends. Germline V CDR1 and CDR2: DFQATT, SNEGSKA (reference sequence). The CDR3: CSARAAEAGNTEAFF. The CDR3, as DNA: TGCAGTGCTAGAGCAGCGGAGGCGGGGAACACTGAAGCTTTCTTT.

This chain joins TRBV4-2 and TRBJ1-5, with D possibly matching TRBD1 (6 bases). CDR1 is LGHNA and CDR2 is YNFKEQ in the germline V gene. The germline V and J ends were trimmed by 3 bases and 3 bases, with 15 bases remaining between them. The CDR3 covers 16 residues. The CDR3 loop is CASSHLEGGDNQPQHF. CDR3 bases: TGTGCCAGCAGCCACTTGGAGGGGGGGGACAATCAGCCCCAGCATTTT.

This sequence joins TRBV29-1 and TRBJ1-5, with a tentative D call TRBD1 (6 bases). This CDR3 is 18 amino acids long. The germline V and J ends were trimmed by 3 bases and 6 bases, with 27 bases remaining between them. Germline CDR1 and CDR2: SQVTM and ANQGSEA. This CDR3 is CSVDDSLITQGILQPQHF. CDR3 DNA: TGCAGCGTTGACGACAGTCTCATAACACAGGGAATACTTCAGCCCCAGCATTTT.

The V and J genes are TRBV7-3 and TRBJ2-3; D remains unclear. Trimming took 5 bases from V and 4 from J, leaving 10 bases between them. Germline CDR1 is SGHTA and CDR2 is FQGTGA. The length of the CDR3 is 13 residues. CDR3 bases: TGTGCCAGCAGCCTGCGGTACCCAGATACGCAGTATTTT. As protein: CASSLRYPDTQYF.